Each of the 29 T cell receptor beta chains below was sequenced from the same sample in a study of T-cell memory formation after mild COVID-19. TCRdb used MiXCR to reprocess the 5' RACE reads, holding one entry per CDR3 protein. The sample consists of 400,000 or so distinct CDR3 sequences, approximately 20% of them appearing once. The sequenced sample was PBMCs or a T cell subset sorted from them (not recorded which). Receptors originate from an adult woman who had mild COVID-19 (a few samples of this study predate the infection). Cell type and time point are not known.

This chain links TRBV30 with TRBJ2-7; TRBD1 might be the D (5 bases). Germline assignment: CDR1 GTSNPN and CDR2 SVGIG (reference sequence). V lost 0 bases and J lost 2, with 14 bases in between. There are 15 residues in the CDR3. CDR3 amino acids: CAWSVSGPLTYEQYF. CDR3 sequence (DNA): TGTGCCTGGAGTGTTTCAGGGCCATTAACCTACGAGCAGTACTTC.

A few counts support this clonotype. The rearrangement links TRBV12-3 or TRBV12-4 to TRBJ1-6; 8 bases are shared with TRBD1. V lost 7 bases and J lost 9; bases outside the gene matches: 5. CDR3 length: 13 residues. DNA of the CDR3: TGTGCCAGCATGACAGGGGAGGGTTCACCCCTCCACTTT. Residues: CASMTGEGSPLHF.

The rearrangement uses TRBV5-1 and TRBJ2-3; D possibly corresponds to TRBD1 (6 bases). This CDR3 has 13 residues. CDR1 and CDR2 (germline): SGHRS, YFSETQ. Trimming left V 3 bases short and J 5 bases short, with 10 bases between. DNA of the CDR3: TGCGCCAGCAGCTCCCGGACAGTAGATACGCAGTATTTT. The encoded protein is CASSSRTVDTQYF. Drawing the rest from reference TRBV5-1 and TRBJ2-3, the complete variable domain is KAGVTQTPRYLIKTRGQQVTLSCSPISGHRSVSWYQQTPGQGLQFLFEYFSETQRNKGNFPGRFSGRQFSNSRSEMNVSTLELGDSALYLCASSSRTVDTQYFGPGTRLTVL.

This chain links TRBV12-3 or TRBV12-4 with TRBJ1-1; no reliable D call. Trimming took 6 bases from V and 3 from J, leaving 14 bases between them. The CDR3 length is 14 residues. CDR3 in DNA: TGTGCCAGCAGCACCCATTCCGGTTACACTGAAGCTTTCTTT. As protein: CASSTHSGYTEAFF.

This chain's CDR3 is CASSETVNTEAFF. The CDR3 DNA reads TGTGCCAGCAGTGAAACAGTGAACACTGAAGCTTTCTTT. The V call is TRBV6-1, the J call TRBJ1-1, with D unresolved. Germline V lookup: CDR1 MNHNS, CDR2 SASEGT. Trimming pared 2 bases from V and 0 bases from J, leaving 4 bases between. This CDR3 contains 13 residues.

The chain carries TRBV24-1 and TRBJ1-2; the match to TRBD1 covers 9 bases. V was clipped by 9 bases and J by 2 bases; unmatched bases: 3. Germline CDR1 KGHDR, CDR2 SFDVKD. There are 13 residues in the CDR3. The DNA of the CDR3 is TGTGCCACCCAGACAGGGGGAAACTATGGCTACACCTTC. Translated: CATQTGGNYGYTF.

In this sample, this clonotype turned up a few times. This chain links TRBV29-1 with TRBJ1-2; D remains unclear. V was cut by 5 bases and J by 8 bases, with 15 bases left in between. Germline V gene sequence: CDR1 SQVTM, CDR2 ANQGSEA. This CDR3 is built from 12 residues. The CDR3 region has the DNA TGCAGCGTTCCCCTGGGAGCGGGGGGCTACACCTTC. This gives the protein CSVPLGAGGYTF.

This clonotype has a handful of counts. CDR3 residues: CASSERWQGLAKNIQYF. For the CDR3, the DNA is TGTGCCAGCAGTGAGAGATGGCAGGGCCTAGCCAAAAACATTCAGTACTTC. The chain employs TRBV2 and TRBJ2-4; possibly TRBD1 for D (5 bases). The germline V gene has CDR1 SNHLY and CDR2 FYNNEI. The germline V and J ends were trimmed by 3 bases and 0 bases, with 15 bases remaining between them. The CDR3 is made up of 17 amino acids.

This clonotype has just a few counts. This chain uses TRBV20-1 with TRBJ2-3; no definite D call. CDR1 is DFQATT and CDR2 is SNEGSKA in the germline V gene (reference sequence). This CDR3 is built from 14 residues. Trimming stripped 0 bases from V and 6 bases from J, with 13 bases between. The CDR3, as DNA: TGCAGTGCTAGAGATGTACTCCTTCGGGATACGCAGTATTTT. It encodes CSARDVLLRDTQYF.

In this sample, this clonotype turned up a few times. This sequence joins TRBV9 and TRBJ2-5, with 7 bases matching TRBD2. With 0 bases clipped from V and 0 bases from J, the junction kept 5 bases outside the gene matches. Germline V gene lookup returns CDR1 SGDLS and CDR2 YYNGEE. The CDR3 has 16 residues. CDR3 amino acids: CASSVGKRGDQETQYF. CDR3 nucleotide sequence: TGTGCCAGCAGCGTAGGTAAACGGGGGGACCAAGAGACCCAGTACTTC. The whole variable domain, remainder taken from reference TRBV9 and TRBJ2-5, is DSGVTQTPKHLITATGQRVTLRCSPRSGDLSVYWYQQSLDQGLQFLIQYYNGEERAKGNILERFSAQQFPDLHSELNLSSLELGDSALYFCASSVGKRGDQETQYFGPGTRLLVL.

This sequence joins TRBV12-3 or TRBV12-4 and TRBJ2-6, with D possibly TRBD1 on 6 matching bases. Trimming removed 6 bases at V and 6 bases at J, with 15 bases between. This CDR3 has 15 residues. CDR3 sequence: CASSINRVVANVLTF. The DNA for the CDR3 is TGTGCCAGCAGCATAAACAGGGTTGTGGCCAACGTCCTGACTTTC.

A few counts support this clonotype. The chain is built from TRBV5-5 and TRBJ1-2; weak D call: TRBD1 (5 bases). The CDR3 spans 15 residues. V was cut by 4 bases and J by 8 bases, with 21 bases left in between. Germline V gene data show CDR1 as SGHKS and CDR2 as YYEKEE (reference sequence). In DNA form, the CDR3 reads TGTGCCAGCAGCCTAGGACAAGCTAGGACGGGGGGCTACACCTTC. It yields the protein CASSLGQARTGGYTF.

This chain uses TRBV9 with TRBJ2-1, with TRBD2 matching 8 bases. The CDR3 covers 13 residues. Germline V lookup: CDR1 SGDLS, CDR2 YYNGEE. Trimming took 3 bases from V and 10 from J; bases not matched to a gene: 6. CDR3 nucleotide sequence: TGTGCCAGCAGCGGCGGAGCGGGAGTCGAGCAGTTCTTC. The encoded protein is CASSGGAGVEQFF.

This rearrangement joins TRBV7-9 to TRBJ2-5; the D gene could be TRBD1 or TRBD2 (6 bases each). Germline CDR1 and CDR2: SEHNR and FQNEAQ (reference sequence). The CDR3 totals 17 residues. The V end lost 2 bases, the J end lost 4 bases, and 20 bases lay between the germline ends. The CDR3 protein is CASSLPWGAILIETQYF. The CDR3 nucleotides read TGTGCCAGCAGCTTACCATGGGGGGCCATCCTCATAGAGACCCAGTACTTC.

The chain employs TRBV9 and TRBJ2-5, with 11 bases lining up with TRBD2. The V segment lost 1 base and the J segment 2 bases; nucleotides outside the gene matches: 4. This CDR3 has 16 residues. The germline gives CDR1 SGDLS, CDR2 YYNGEE. As DNA, the CDR3 is TGTGCCAGCAGCGTACTTAGCGGGGGGGTGCAAGAGACCCAGTACTTC. It encodes CASSVLSGGVQETQYF.

The chain links TRBV5-1 to TRBJ1-1, with D possibly TRBD1 on 6 matching bases. V was pared by 3 bases and J by 0 bases, with 15 bases between. The CDR3 runs to 16 residues. CDR1 is SGHRS and CDR2 is YFSETQ in the germline V gene. CDR3 region: CASSSHREGLNTEAFF. For the CDR3, the DNA is TGCGCCAGCAGCTCGCACAGGGAGGGGTTGAACACTGAAGCTTTCTTT.

The V gene is TRBV24-1, the J gene TRBJ2-1, with 8 bases matching TRBD2. Germline CDR1 reads KGHDR; CDR2 reads SFDVKD. Unmatched junction bases numbered 10, after V lost 6 bases and J lost 4 bases. The CDR3 spans 16 residues. CDR3 loop: CATSTLAGGIYNEQFF. DNA of the CDR3: TGTGCCACCAGTACTTTGGCGGGAGGCATATACAATGAGCAGTTCTTC.

This clonotype was seen only a few times. The genes are TRBV4-2 and TRBJ2-5; D is uncertain. CDR1 is LGHNA, CDR2 YNFKEQ, per germline. CDR3 length: 13 residues. V lost 4 bases and J 2 bases, leaving 8 bases between the germline ends. CDR3 nucleotide sequence: TGTGCCAGCAGCCCCACGACTCAAGAGACCCAGTACTTC. This gives the protein CASSPTTQETQYF.

This clonotype has only a few counts. The chain has TRBV15 and TRBJ1-2, with unresolved D. This CDR3 contains 13 residues. Trimming took 0 bases from V and 5 from J, leaving 7 bases between them. Germline CDR1 reads LNHNV; CDR2 reads YYDKDF (reference sequence). Here the CDR3 reads CATSRDSVYGYTF. CDR3 sequence (DNA): TGTGCCACCAGCAGAGACAGCGTATATGGCTACACCTTC. Combining the CDR3 with reference TRBV15 and TRBJ1-2 gives the whole variable domain DAMVIQNPRYQVTQFGKPVTLSCSQTLNHNVMYWYQQKSSQAPKLLFHYYDKDFNNEADTPDNFQSRRPNTSFCFLDIRSPGLGDTAMYLCATSRDSVYGYTFGSGTRLTVV.

This chain joins TRBV6-6 and TRBJ2-1, with TRBD2 identical over 8 bases. This CDR3 is 13 amino acids long. The ends lost 11 bases at V and 10 bases at J; junction bases unmatched: 13. In germline, CDR1 is MNHNY, CDR2 SVGAGI (reference sequence). The CDR3 nucleotides are TGTGCCGCGGGGGGTAGCGGGGCGGGGGAGCAGTTCTTC. Its protein is CAAGGSGAGEQFF.

This clonotype occurred a few times. The chain couples TRBV5-1 to TRBJ2-1; D call uncertain. The CDR3 has 15 amino acids. Germline-derived CDR1 and CDR2 are SGHRS and YFSETQ. Trimming pared 0 bases from V and 12 bases from J, leaving 19 bases between. This CDR3 is CASSLEGPSSTGQFF. CDR3 DNA sequence: TGCGCCAGCAGCTTGGAGGGCCCCAGTTCTACCGGGCAGTTCTTC.

The chain is built from TRBV5-1 and TRBJ2-7; 13 bases agree with TRBD2. The CDR3 is 16 residues long. In germline, CDR1 is SGHRS, CDR2 YFSETQ. V was pared by 0 bases and J by 5 bases, with 5 bases of the junction left unmatched. CDR3 protein: CASSLGLAGGRHEQYF. The CDR3 DNA sequence: TGCGCCAGCAGCTTGGGACTAGCGGGGGGAAGGCACGAGCAGTACTTC.

The chain recombines TRBV12-3 or TRBV12-4 with TRBJ2-1, with TRBD2 matching over 11 bases. CDR3 size: 15 residues. The trim removed 2 bases at V and 9 bases at J, leaving 6 bases unmatched. The CDR3, as DNA: TGTGCCAGCAGTTTACATAGCGGGAGGGATAGTGAGCAGTTCTTC. It translates to CASSLHSGRDSEQFF.

The sample holds many counts of this clonotype. The chain uses TRBV5-1 and TRBJ2-1; 9 bases align to TRBD2. This CDR3 has 15 amino acids. Germline CDR1 is SGHRS and CDR2 is YFSETQ. The V segment lost 2 bases and the J segment 0 bases; nucleotides outside the gene matches: 0. The CDR3: CASSFSGGSYNEQFF. CDR3 bases: TGCGCCAGCAGCTTTAGCGGGGGCTCCTACAATGAGCAGTTCTTC.

This clonotype is termed medium-sized (0.01 to 0.1%). The chain couples TRBV7-9 to TRBJ2-1, with TRBD1 identical over 7 bases. From germline, CDR1 is SEHNR and CDR2 FQNEAQ (reference sequence). The V and J ends lost 5 bases and 6 bases, in that order; junction bases with no gene match: 10. This CDR3 has 15 residues. CDR3 bases: TGTGCCAGCAGCATCCGACCGACAGGGATCAATGAGCAGTTCTTC. This sequence encodes CASSIRPTGINEQFF.

The rearrangement links TRBV29-1 to TRBJ2-5; TRBD2 agrees at 11 bases. The ends lost 6 bases at V and 4 bases at J; junction bases unmatched: 7. The CDR3 is 14 residues long. Germline V CDR1 and CDR2: SQVTM, ANQGSEA. CDR3 residues: CSVLPGTSGETQYF. In nucleotides, the CDR3 is TGCAGCGTCCTCCCCGGGACTAGCGGAGAGACCCAGTACTTC.

The chain couples TRBV7-3 to TRBJ2-7; 10 bases align to TRBD1. The CDR3 is made up of 15 amino acids. Per germline, CDR1 SGHTA and CDR2 FQGTGA. J lost 3 bases, V lost 5 bases, and 7 bases had no gene match. The CDR3 coding sequence is TGTGCCAGCAGCCCCGGGACAGGGGATGGCTACGAGCAGTACTTC. It translates to CASSPGTGDGYEQYF.

This chain uses TRBV27 with TRBJ1-2; a possible D gene is TRBD1 (6 bases). Germline V gene sequence: CDR1 MNHEY, CDR2 SMNVEV (reference sequence). The CDR3 sequence is 14 residues long. V was shortened by 6 bases and J by 6 bases, with 17 bases between the two germline ends. The CDR3 DNA sequence: TGTGCCAGCAGCCCTTCCGGGGGCTTCGATGGCTACACCTTC. Its protein is CASSPSGGFDGYTF.

The chain couples TRBV11-1 to TRBJ2-1; either TRBD1 or TRBD2 may fit D (5 bases each). The CDR3 has 14 amino acids. Trimming pared 5 bases from V and 5 bases from J, leaving 13 bases between. Germline lookup yields CDR1 SGHAT and CDR2 FQDESV (reference sequence). For the CDR3, the DNA is TGTGCCAGCAGCCCCTCGGGACGGAACAATGAGCAGTTCTTC. As protein: CASSPSGRNNEQFF.